Detailed here is one T cell receptor beta chain. The sample comes from a study of blood T cells in healthy people across ages. Germline-derived CDR1 and CDR2 are LGHDT and YNNKEL (reference sequence). The CDR3 has 12 amino acids. Deletions cut 3 bases from V and 7 bases from J, with 10 bases between. Next came a second PCR, run for about 7 to 11 cycles, which used a sample-barcoded 5' primer along with a J-beta primer mix. The template-switch adaptor was a 5' adaptor with 12 random nucleotides. It tagged each cDNA molecule. TCRdb fed the 5' RACE reads into MiXCR, producing one record per CDR3 protein. The data hold 600,000 or so distinct CDR3 sequences, with around 50% observed a single time.

The sequence was collected from an elderly man in good health. The chain has TRBV3-1 and TRBJ2-7; D not certain. Sequenced input: blood. CDR3 DNA: TGTGCCAGCAGCCAGACAATAAAGGAGCAGTACTTC. Its translation: CASSQTIKEQYF.